These 16 T cell receptor beta chains were all obtained from the same sample, sequenced in a study of post-analysis software for immune sequencing data. These TCRs are of unknown antigen specificity. Study results and caveats: Elevated frequency relative to controls characterized roughly 5 TRBV segments in patients, TRBV5-6, TRBV5-1 and TRBV20-1 among them.

Tagging with unique molecular identifiers was a feature of the TCR beta cDNA libraries. TCRdb called the PCR reads again in MiXCR, with one record for every CDR3 protein. The table shows 600,000 to 700,000 distinct CDR3 sequences, with more than 50% occurring only once. Sequencing was carried out using blood. The receptors come from a girl aged 2-10 years with multiple sclerosis.

This chain links TRBV7-9 with TRBJ2-5; D unclear. V gave up 5 bases and J gave up 4 bases, with 11 bases separating them. CDR3 size: 13 residues. Germline-derived CDR1 and CDR2 are SEHNR and FQNEAQ (reference sequence). CDR3 DNA: TGTGCCAGCAGCCACCGAGATATAGAGACCCAGTACTTC. This translates into CASSHRDIETQYF.

The chain combines TRBV4-1 with TRBJ2-1; TRBD2 is a possible D gene (6 bases). Germline-derived CDR1 and CDR2 are MGHRA and YSYEKL. The CDR3 covers 14 residues. With 0 bases removed from V and 8 bases from J, the gap between germline ends came to 11 bases. CDR3 sequence: CASSQEAAGHEQFF. CDR3 nucleotides: TGCGCCAGCAGCCAAGAGGCGGCGGGGCATGAGCAGTTCTTC.

The genes are TRBV5-1 and TRBJ1-1; TRBD1 agrees at 8 bases. V lost 2 bases to trimming and J lost 5 bases; unmatched junction nucleotides: 8. This CDR3 is built from 15 residues. CDR1 and CDR2 (germline): SGHRS, YFSETQ. The CDR3 DNA reads as TGCGCCAGCAGCTTTGACGACAGGGGAGGTACTGAAGCTTTCTTT. This translates into CASSFDDRGGTEAFF.

This chain uses TRBV29-1 with TRBJ2-7; 8 nucleotides line up with TRBD1. The junction had 5 bases not matched to a gene; V was cut back by 2 bases and J by 2 bases. The CDR3 totals 14 residues. In germline, CDR1 is SQVTM, CDR2 ANQGSEA. CDR3 region: CSVERTGPPYEQYF. The CDR3 nucleotides read TGCAGCGTTGAACGGACAGGGCCCCCCTACGAGCAGTACTTC.

The V gene is TRBV29-1, the J gene TRBJ1-1, with D uncertain. The CDR3 is 12 residues long. The germline V gene encodes CDR1 SQVTM and CDR2 ANQGSEA. V was pared by 6 bases and J by 3 bases, with 11 bases between. In nucleotides, the CDR3 is TGCAGCGTCACCACGGGTTACACTGAAGCTTTCTTT. Protein: CSVTTGYTEAFF.

This sequence joins TRBV5-1 and TRBJ2-1; unclear D gene. CDR1 SGHRS and CDR2 YFSETQ come from the germline V gene. The CDR3 extends over 15 amino acids. Trimming removed 0 bases from V and 0 bases from J, with 7 bases in between. The CDR3 spells CASSLVASSYNEQFF. The DNA of the CDR3 is TGCGCCAGCAGCTTGGTTGCGAGCTCCTACAATGAGCAGTTCTTC.

The J gene is TRBJ2-5, the V gene TRBV6-2 or TRBV6-3; D remains ambiguous. The CDR3 runs to 11 residues. CDR1 and CDR2 from the germline V gene are MNHEY and SVGEGT. V was cut by 6 bases and J by 13 bases, with 15 bases left in between. CDR3 coding DNA: TGTGCCAGCAGACATCCCCCCAGGACGTACTTC. Amino acids: CASRHPPRTYF.

This chain connects TRBV29-1 to TRBJ1-1; 7 bases fit TRBD1. V shed 6 bases, J shed 4 bases, and the junction held 11 bases outside the gene matches. Germline V gene lookup returns CDR1 SQVTM and CDR2 ANQGSEA. The CDR3 covers 14 residues. The CDR3 reads CSVDPVTGITEAFF. CDR3 DNA: TGCAGCGTGGACCCCGTGACAGGGATCACTGAAGCTTTCTTT.

The chain has TRBV5-1 and TRBJ2-3; D unresolved. CDR1 and CDR2 from the germline V gene are SGHRS and YFSETQ. With 0 bases removed from V and 3 bases from J, the gap between germline ends came to 11 bases. The CDR3 sequence is 15 residues long. DNA of the CDR3: TGCGCCAGCAGCTTGGACGGAGTTGAAACAGATACGCAGTATTTT. Protein: CASSLDGVETDTQYF. The full variable domain, in which reference TRBV5-1 and TRBJ2-3 provide the parts outside the CDR3, is KAGVTQTPRYLIKTRGQQVTLSCSPISGHRSVSWYQQTPGQGLQFLFEYFSETQRNKGNFPGRFSGRQFSNSRSEMNVSTLELGDSALYLCASSLDGVETDTQYFGPGTRLTVL.

The V gene is TRBV7-9, the J gene TRBJ1-1; perhaps TRBD1 as D (5 bases). The CDR3 has 14 residues. Trimming pared 6 bases from V and 7 bases from J, leaving 18 bases between. Germline lookup yields CDR1 SEHNR and CDR2 FQNEAQ (reference sequence). Written as DNA, the CDR3 is TGTGCCAGCAGTCATACGCAGGGCCAACATGAAGCTTTCTTT. Protein sequence: CASSHTQGQHEAFF.

To note about this clonotype: An end of the junction differs from the germline gene, which may be a read error. The chain employs TRBV27 and TRBJ2-1, with D uncertain. CDR3 length: 17 amino acids. The germline V gene has CDR1 MNHEY and CDR2 SMNVEV (reference sequence). The CDR3 DNA reads TGTGCCAGCAGTTCCTCTGGCGGCGTTAGCTCCCACAATGAGCAGTTCTTC. It is translated as CASSSSGGVSSHNEQFF.

The chain joins TRBV6-5 to TRBJ1-5; D unclear. V shed 6 bases and J shed 9 bases, with 21 bases lying between them. Germline V gives CDR1 MNHEY, CDR2 SVGAGI. This CDR3 is 15 amino acids long. Here the CDR3 DNA reads TGTGCCAGCAGCTCGATACCCAACACAGAGCGGCCCCAGCATTTT. Amino acid sequence: CASSSIPNTERPQHF.

The V gene is TRBV7-3, the J gene TRBJ2-1; D possibly uses TRBD1 or TRBD2 (6 bases each). The CDR3 spans 13 residues. With 4 bases removed from V and 9 bases from J, the gap between germline ends came to 13 bases. The germline gives CDR1 SGHTA, CDR2 FQGTGA. This chain's CDR3 is CASSSLPGAEQFF. The CDR3 DNA sequence: TGTGCCAGCAGCTCCCTACCGGGGGCTGAGCAGTTCTTC.

This rearrangement joins TRBV20-1 to TRBJ2-1; the D gene is possibly TRBD2 (7 bases). CDR3 length: 15 residues. V lost 3 bases to trimming and J lost 0 bases, with 12 bases between them. Per germline, CDR1 DFQATT and CDR2 SNEGSKA (reference sequence). The CDR3: CSASGGRSSYNEQFF. The CDR3 nucleotides are TGCAGTGCTAGCGGGGGGCGTAGCTCCTACAATGAGCAGTTCTTC.

This chain joins TRBV12-3 or TRBV12-4 and TRBJ2-7; 7 bases are a match to TRBD1. V was pared by 6 bases and J by 2 bases, with 4 bases of the junction left unmatched. The CDR3 spans 13 residues. The DNA for the CDR3 is TGTGCCAGCAGCCAACAGGGGACCTACGAGCAGTACTTC. It yields the protein CASSQQGTYEQYF.

CDR3 in amino acids: CATSTGQGGETQYF. CDR3 in DNA: TGTGCCACCAGCACCGGACAGGGGGGAGAGACCCAGTACTTC. This chain uses TRBV15 with TRBJ2-5, with 10 bases matching TRBD1. CDR3 size: 14 residues. Germline CDR1 reads LNHNV; CDR2 reads YYDKDF (reference sequence). V trimming: 4 bases; J trimming: 4 bases; junction bases outside the gene matches: 3.